This section outlines one TCR beta chain sequence together with its context. Germline CDR1 LNHDA, CDR2 SQIVND (reference sequence). V was cut by 7 bases and J by 4 bases, with 10 bases left in between. The CDR3 consists of 12 residues. The sample originates from a study of blood T cell repertoires in COVID-19. Study information: Samples of COVID-19 (acute and convalescent) were obtained from the United States, Italy and Spain. Nucleic acid was either cDNA or gDNA, and it came from T cells, B-cell-depleted T cells, or PBMCs.

Under the authors' procedure: Nucleated cell number was recorded as an estimate derived from reference gene primer amplification. Here immunoSEQ multiplex PCR was the method, and the copy in TCRdb shows in-frame clones only, minus some. V and J calls and clone size are those listed in that table; D and trimming were worked out from the DNA. This repertoire shows under 200,000 clones, approximately 80% found once; its top ten account for 1.5%. The rearrangement uses TRBV19 and TRBJ1-2, with D uncertain. The clonotype comes from a human donor in a cohort sampled during active COVID-19. Material: peripheral blood. CDR3 nucleotide sequence: TGTGCCAGTACCGTCAGTGGCTATGGCTACACCTTC. This translates into CASTVSGYGYTF.